This TCR beta chain was sequenced for a study of CD8 T cells in ankylosing spondylitis. General study results and limits: Apparently characteristic of ankylosing spondylitis blood was a TCR beta motif (about 8 highly homologous variants).

Per the germline V gene, CDR1 is SGHRS and CDR2 is YFSETQ. The length of the CDR3 is 16 residues. Trimming cost V 4 bases and J 8 bases; bases outside gene matches: 11. About this clonotype: As yet, its antigen is unknown.

TCRdb passed the 5' RACE reads through MiXCR, listing each CDR3 protein once. The table records more than 250,000 distinct CDR3 sequences, 8% of them present only once. V and J are TRBV5-1 and TRBJ2-1; 11 nucleotides line up with TRBD1. This receptor was identified in a male donor with ankylosing spondylitis. The specimen was blood, either unsorted or a sorted T cell fraction (not recorded which). Here the CDR3 reads CASSRGRTGGSDEQFF. The CDR3, as DNA: TGCGCCAGCAGCAGGGGCCGGACAGGGGGCTCTGATGAGCAGTTCTTC.